This T cell receptor beta chain was sequenced during a study of shared T cell receptors in the human thymus. Clones were sequenced by immunoSEQ multiplex PCR, and TCRdb holds only the in-frame ones, with some missing. The table includes about 660,000 clones, approximately 87% detected once. The germline CDR1 and CDR2 sequences are MNHEY and SMNVEV (reference sequence). The CDR3 length is 13 residues. The junction had 9 bases not matched to a gene; V was cut back by 11 bases and J by 6 bases. These data are also associated with another study on human thymus T cells. That report adds: The sample donors, healthy Finnish infants, were having corrective surgery for congenital heart defects. Thymus was obtained from resections taken during corrective heart surgery. The related literature has documented a marked overlap of thymic repertoires among unrelated individuals.

This clonotype originated in a boy in the first two years of life with a congenital heart defect. The sequenced sample consisted of thymocytes. V and J are TRBV27 and TRBJ2-2; 7 nucleotides align to TRBD2. The CDR3 DNA reads TGTGCCGCGGGGGTGACGGTCGCCGGGGAGCTGTTTTTT. As protein: CAAGVTVAGELFF.